This T cell receptor (beta chain) appears in the sequencing data of a study of shared clonotypes between healthy human individuals. The length of the CDR3 is 13 residues. Germline CDR1 is LNHDA and CDR2 is SQIVND (reference sequence). Original handling: Because ImmunoSEQ provided only junction sequences with no quality scores, the filtering differed. The method was immunoSEQ multiplex PCR; TCRdb's version includes in-frame clones alone and lacks a portion of them. The V and J calls and clone size are taken from that table; D and trimming were inferred from the DNA. The sample lists over a million clones, about 70% occurring once.

This receptor was identified in a man younger than 35 in good health. The sequenced material came from memory CD4+ T cells sorted from blood. As to subset: CD45RA-negative fraction. The chain links TRBV19 to TRBJ1-5, with D uncertain. The CDR3 bases are TGTGCATCGGCTTCCCAAGACCGTCAGCCCCAGCATTTT. Encoded protein: CASASQDRQPQHF.